A single sample gave rise to the 23 T cell receptor beta chains below, sequenced in a study of shared clonotypes between healthy human individuals. The table came from immunoSEQ multiplex PCR; TCRdb's copy has only in-frame clones and leaves some out. The repertoire includes some 2,000,000 clones, around 95% of them detected once, and approximately 0.13% sits in the top ten. The specimen was naive CD4+ T cells sorted from blood. Regarding subset: CD45RA+ positively selected. These receptors originate from a man aged 18 to 29 in good health.

Notes on this clone: One end of the junction varies from germline; a read error may be responsible. This sequence joins TRBV28 and TRBJ2-7; TRBD2 aligns across 12 bases. Germline V lookup: CDR1 MDHEN, CDR2 SYDVKM. This CDR3 region has 13 residues. This chain's CDR3 is CASRLAGGLAPLF. In DNA, the CDR3 is TGTGCCAGCAGGCTAGCGGGAGGGTTGGCCCCCCTCTTC.

This rearrangement joins TRBV25-1 to TRBJ1-4; D ambiguous. The CDR3 loop spans 12 amino acids. Germline loops: CDR1 MGHDK, CDR2 SYGVNS. V was trimmed by 8 bases and J by 4 bases, leaving 8 bases between them. The CDR3 DNA follows: TGTGCCAGCGCCACAGATAATGAAAAACTGTTTTTT. Its protein is CASATDNEKLFF.

The chain links TRBV7-2 to TRBJ2-7; the D is unclear. Per germline, CDR1 SGHTA and CDR2 FQGNSA. The CDR3 is 15 residues long. V lost 7 bases and J lost 1, with 17 bases in between. The CDR3 here is CASMDMGLGSYEQYF. The CDR3 DNA reads TGTGCCAGCATGGATATGGGCCTGGGATCCTACGAGCAGTACTTC.

The V gene is TRBV27, the J gene TRBJ1-1; no reliable D call. The ends were cut back, 9 bases at V and 0 bases at J, with 11 bases in the middle. Germline V gene data show CDR1 as MNHEY and CDR2 as SMNVEV (reference sequence). The CDR3 has 13 amino acids. The CDR3 coding sequence is TGTGCCAGTTGGGGTGGGATGAACACTGAAGCTTTCTTT. This gives the protein CASWGGMNTEAFF.

The rearrangement links TRBV5-1 to TRBJ1-4; D might be TRBD1 (5 bases). This CDR3 has 16 residues. Trimming removed 3 bases from V and 0 bases from J, with 12 bases in between. CDR1 and CDR2 (germline): SGHRS, YFSETQ. The CDR3 DNA sequence: TGCGCCAGCAGCTACGGGACGGCTGCAACTAATGAAAAACTGTTTTTT. It translates to CASSYGTAATNEKLFF.

Points on this clone: Different DNA sequences within this sample yield the same CDR3. V and J are TRBV6-5 and TRBJ1-5; D might be TRBD1 (6 bases). The CDR3 runs 13 residues. V was pared by 0 bases and J by 7 bases, with 7 bases between. Germline V gene sequence: CDR1 MNHEY, CDR2 SVGAGI. The CDR3 sequence is CASSYSRGQPQHF. The CDR3 coding sequence is TGTGCCAGCAGTTACTCGAGGGGGCAGCCCCAGCATTTT.

The gene calls are TRBV5-4 and TRBJ1-2; 8 nucleotides line up with TRBD1. The ends lost 4 bases at V and 2 bases at J; junction bases unmatched: 7. There are 15 residues in the CDR3. The germline CDR1 and CDR2 sequences are SGHNT and YYREEE (reference sequence). The CDR3 DNA follows: TGTGCCAGCAGCCGAAGGACAGGGCTAAACTATGGCTACACCTTC. It translates to CASSRRTGLNYGYTF.

The chain uses TRBV27 and TRBJ1-6; maybe TRBD1 (5 bases). This CDR3 has 18 residues. Germline CDR1 reads MNHEY; CDR2 reads SMNVEV (reference sequence). Between the trimmed V and J ends, which lost 6 bases and 8 bases, there was a span of 26 bases. The CDR3, as DNA: TGTGCCAGCAGCCCAGTGGGGGTCTTTGGGGCCTGGTATTCACCCCTCCACTTT. Its translation: CASSPVGVFGAWYSPLHF.

The rearrangement uses TRBV10-1 and TRBJ2-1; D ambiguous. V lost 4 bases, J lost 7 bases, and 14 bases lay in between. Germline lookup yields CDR1 WNHNN and CDR2 SYGVQD (reference sequence). The CDR3 runs to 14 residues. CDR3 coding DNA: TGCGCCAGCAGTGGTCCGGTCCCCTTAAATGAGCAGTTCTTC. This encodes CASSGPVPLNEQFF.

The chain employs TRBV27 and TRBJ1-4; no reliable D call. V lost 8 bases, J lost 16 bases, and 11 bases lay in between. The CDR3 contains 9 residues. CDR1 is MNHEY, CDR2 SMNVEV, per germline (reference sequence). The CDR3 sequence is CASSLAPFF. The CDR3 DNA follows: TGTGCCAGCTCCCTAGCTCCGTTTTTT. Drawing the rest from reference TRBV27 and TRBJ1-4, the complete variable domain is EAQVTQNPRYLITVTGKKLTVTCSQNMNHEYMSWYRQDPGLGLRQIYYSMNVEVTDKGDVPEGYKVSRKEKRNFPLILESPSPNQTSLYFCASSLAPFFGSGTQLSVL.

The V and J genes are TRBV2 and TRBJ1-1; D perhaps matches TRBD1 (6 bases). CDR1 and CDR2 (germline): SNHLY, FYNNEI. Trimming pared 4 bases from V and 8 bases from J, leaving 11 bases between. The CDR3 has 12 residues. Written as DNA, the CDR3 is TGTGCCAGCAGTGGGTCCGGGACAGAAGCTTTCTTT. It translates to CASSGSGTEAFF.

V and J are TRBV6-6 and TRBJ2-4; 8 nucleotides line up with TRBD2. CDR3 length: 13 residues. Germline V lookup: CDR1 MNHNY, CDR2 SVGAGI (reference sequence). With 8 bases clipped from V and 12 bases from J, the junction kept 12 bases outside the gene matches. The CDR3 sequence: CASHPGGLGRQYF. CDR3 DNA: TGTGCCAGCCATCCGGGGGGGCTGGGTCGTCAGTACTTC.

To note about this clone: This CDR3 is also generated by other DNA sequences in the sample. This sequence joins TRBV20-1 and TRBJ2-7, with D unclear. Germline V gives CDR1 DFQATT, CDR2 SNEGSKA (reference sequence). V gave up 6 bases and J gave up 3 bases, with 9 bases separating them. CDR3 size: 11 residues. The CDR3 DNA reads as TGCAGTGCAAGGCCCAGCTACGAGCAGTACTTC. Protein: CSARPSYEQYF.

The V gene is TRBV9, the J gene TRBJ2-2; unclear D gene. The V gene lost 0 bases and the J gene lost 0 bases, with 9 bases spanning the gap. The CDR3 is 16 amino acids. Germline CDR1 SGDLS, CDR2 YYNGEE. The CDR3: CASSVVGAANTGELFF. The CDR3, as DNA: TGTGCCAGCAGCGTAGTAGGCGCGGCGAACACCGGGGAGCTGTTTTTT. Drawing the rest from reference TRBV9 and TRBJ2-2, the complete variable domain is DSGVTQTPKHLITATGQRVTLRCSPRSGDLSVYWYQQSLDQGLQFLIQYYNGEERAKGNILERFSAQQFPDLHSELNLSSLELGDSALYFCASSVVGAANTGELFFGEGSRLTVL.

The chain uses TRBV6-5 and TRBJ2-1; TRBD2 matches at 7 bases. Germline V gene data show CDR1 as MNHEY and CDR2 as SVGAGI. V lost 6 bases to trimming and J lost 9 bases; unmatched junction nucleotides: 5. The CDR3 contains 12 residues. In nucleotides, the CDR3 is TGTGCCAGCAGACGCGGGGGTAGTGAGCAGTTCTTC. Its protein product is CASRRGGSEQFF.

The chain couples TRBV7-2 to TRBJ2-7; D remains ambiguous. The CDR3 is 14 residues long. From germline, CDR1 is SGHTA and CDR2 FQGNSA. V dropped 1 base and J dropped 2 bases, with 9 bases sitting between them. CDR3 sequence (DNA): TGTGCCAGCAGCTTAGAGGACGGGCCCTACGAGCAGTACTTC. Protein product: CASSLEDGPYEQYF.

This sequence joins TRBV11-2 and TRBJ1-1; D is unclear. CDR3 length: 13 amino acids. With 5 bases removed from V and 4 bases from J, the gap between germline ends came to 11 bases. Germline V gives CDR1 SGHAT, CDR2 FQNNGV. CDR3 nucleotides: TGTGCCAGCAGCCCTTCGACAAGCACTGAAGCTTTCTTT. Its translation is CASSPSTSTEAFF.

The chain recombines TRBV10-2 with TRBJ1-4; a possible D gene is TRBD1 (6 bases). Germline assignment: CDR1 WSHSY and CDR2 SAAADI. The CDR3 is made up of 16 amino acids. Trimming removed 3 bases at V and 4 bases at J, with 15 bases between. The DNA for the CDR3 is TGCGCCAGCAGTGACGTCTCCAGGGGCGGTAATGAAAAACTGTTTTTT. It encodes CASSDVSRGGNEKLFF.

The chain couples TRBV29-1 to TRBJ2-1; D gene uncertain. The CDR3 has 12 amino acids. In germline, CDR1 is SQVTM, CDR2 ANQGSEA. V shed 3 bases and J shed 4 bases, with 7 bases lying between them. CDR3 residues: CSVDDGYNEQFF. Written as DNA, the CDR3 is TGCAGCGTTGATGACGGTTACAATGAGCAGTTCTTC.

Regarding this clone: The same CDR3 can be traced to other DNA sequences in this sample. The gene calls are TRBV4-1 and TRBJ1-5; 7 bases agree with TRBD1. Germline V gene sequence: CDR1 MGHRA, CDR2 YSYEKL. The CDR3 consists of 16 residues. Trimming cost V 0 bases and J 2 bases; bases outside gene matches: 4. CDR3: CASSQEGGQGNQPQHF. In DNA form, the CDR3 reads TGCGCCAGCAGCCAAGAGGGAGGACAGGGCAATCAGCCCCAGCATTTT.

V is TRBV30 and J is TRBJ1-5; D gene ambiguous. V was cut by 4 bases and J by 6 bases, with 10 bases left in between. Germline-derived CDR1 and CDR2 are GTSNPN and SVGIG (reference sequence). CDR3 length: 12 residues. The CDR3 sequence is CAWNMGSQPQHF. The CDR3, as DNA: TGTGCCTGGAACATGGGCTCTCAGCCCCAGCATTTT.

The gene calls are TRBV18 and TRBJ2-1, with TRBD2 identical over 8 bases. The V segment lost 5 bases and the J segment 7 bases; nucleotides outside the gene matches: 13. Germline values: CDR1 KGHSH, CDR2 LQKENI. This CDR3 comprises 16 residues. The CDR3 sequence: CASSRVGSGSRNEQFF. In DNA, the CDR3 is TGTGCCAGCTCAAGGGTGGGGAGCGGGAGTCGGAATGAGCAGTTCTTC.

The CDR3 region is CASSLGSGINEQFF. For the CDR3, the DNA is TGCGCCAGCAGCTTGGGATCAGGGATCAACGAGCAGTTCTTC. The V call is TRBV5-1, the J call TRBJ2-1; perhaps TRBD1 as D (5 bases). The CDR3 runs to 14 residues. CDR1 SGHRS and CDR2 YFSETQ come from the germline V gene. The germline V and J ends were trimmed by 0 bases and 10 bases, with 14 bases remaining between them. The whole variable domain, remainder taken from reference TRBV5-1 and TRBJ2-1, is KAGVTQTPRYLIKTRGQQVTLSCSPISGHRSVSWYQQTPGQGLQFLFEYFSETQRNKGNFPGRFSGRQFSNSRSEMNVSTLELGDSALYLCASSLGSGINEQFFGPGTRLTVL.